This entry describes one TCR beta chain. Sequencing was performed with immunoSEQ multiplex PCR; in TCRdb, only in-frame clones are kept and a portion is missing. The sample consists of roughly 260,000 clones, around 87% of them appearing once. The data were taken from a study of blood T cell repertoires in COVID-19. Study background: Italy, Spain and the United States were the sources of the convalescent and acute COVID-19 samples. PBMCs, B-cell-depleted T cells, or T cells were the source of the cDNA or gDNA that made up the material.

The CDR3 totals 15 residues. Germline V gene lookup returns CDR1 PRHDT and CDR2 FYEKMQ (reference sequence). Between the trimmed V and J ends, which lost 0 bases and 0 bases, there was a span of 6 bases. The sequenced material came from peripheral blood. This rearrangement joins TRBV13 to TRBJ2-1; weak D call: TRBD1 (5 bases). The receptor's source is a woman between 45 and 60 years old with acute or convalescent COVID-19. CDR3 sequence: CASSLGGDSYNEQFF. CDR3 nucleotide sequence: TGTGCCAGCAGCTTAGGAGGGGACTCCTACAATGAGCAGTTCTTC.